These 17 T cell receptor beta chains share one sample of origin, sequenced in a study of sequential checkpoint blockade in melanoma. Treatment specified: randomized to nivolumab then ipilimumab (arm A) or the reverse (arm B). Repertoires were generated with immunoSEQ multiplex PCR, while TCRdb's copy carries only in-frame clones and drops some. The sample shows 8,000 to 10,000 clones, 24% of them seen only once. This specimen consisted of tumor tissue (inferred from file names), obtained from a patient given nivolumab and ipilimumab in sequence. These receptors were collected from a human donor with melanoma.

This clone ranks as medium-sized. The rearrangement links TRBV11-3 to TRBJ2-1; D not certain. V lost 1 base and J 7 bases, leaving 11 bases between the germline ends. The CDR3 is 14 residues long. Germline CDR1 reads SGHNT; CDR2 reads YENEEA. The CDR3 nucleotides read TGTGCCAGCAGCTTAGGACCCGAGAGGAATGAGCAGTTCTTC. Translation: CASSLGPERNEQFF.

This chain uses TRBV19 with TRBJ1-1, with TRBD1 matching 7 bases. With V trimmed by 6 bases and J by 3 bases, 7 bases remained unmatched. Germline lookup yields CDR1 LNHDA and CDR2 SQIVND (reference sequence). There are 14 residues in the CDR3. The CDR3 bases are TGTGCCAGTAGGCCAGGGGGTTTTTACACTGAAGCTTTCTTT. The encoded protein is CASRPGGFYTEAFF.

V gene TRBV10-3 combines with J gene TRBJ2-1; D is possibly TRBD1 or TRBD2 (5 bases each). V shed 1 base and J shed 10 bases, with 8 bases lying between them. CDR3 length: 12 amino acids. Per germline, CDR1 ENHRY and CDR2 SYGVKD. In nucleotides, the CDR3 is TGTGCCATCAGTGAGTGGGGGTGGGAGCAGTTCTTC. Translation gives CAISEWGWEQFF.

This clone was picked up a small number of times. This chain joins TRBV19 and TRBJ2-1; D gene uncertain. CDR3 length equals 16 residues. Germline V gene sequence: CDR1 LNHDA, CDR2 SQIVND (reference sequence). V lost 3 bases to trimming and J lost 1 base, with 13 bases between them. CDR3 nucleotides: TGTGCCAGTAGTATTGGGATTGACCTTTCCTACAATGAGCAGTTCTTC. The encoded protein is CASSIGIDLSYNEQFF.

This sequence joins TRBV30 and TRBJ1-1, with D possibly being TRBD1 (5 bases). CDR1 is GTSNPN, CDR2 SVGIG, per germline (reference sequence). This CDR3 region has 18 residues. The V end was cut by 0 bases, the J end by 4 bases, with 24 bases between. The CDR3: CAWSVSGGLFRLGTEAFF. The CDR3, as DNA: TGTGCCTGGAGTGTAAGCGGGGGTCTCTTTCGACTTGGCACTGAAGCTTTCTTT. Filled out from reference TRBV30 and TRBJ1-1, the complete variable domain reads SQTIHQWPATLVQPVGSPLSLECTVEGTSNPNLYWYRQAAGRGLQLLFYSVGIGQISSEVPQNLSASRPQDRQFILSSKKLLLSDSGFYLCAWSVSGGLFRLGTEAFFGQGTRLTVV.

CDR3 in amino acids: CASSLQGGGEQYF. Here the CDR3 DNA reads TGTGCCAGTAGTCTACAGGGAGGGGGCGAGCAGTACTTC. The chain recombines TRBV19 with TRBJ2-7; D is perhaps TRBD2 (7 bases). V lost 5 bases and J 6 bases, leaving 14 bases between the germline ends. The CDR3 is 13 amino acids. Germline CDR1 reads LNHDA; CDR2 reads SQIVND (reference sequence).

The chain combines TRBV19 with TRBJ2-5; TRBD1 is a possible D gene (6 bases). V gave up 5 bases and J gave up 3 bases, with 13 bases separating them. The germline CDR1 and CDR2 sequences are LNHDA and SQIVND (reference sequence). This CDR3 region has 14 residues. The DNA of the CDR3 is TGTGCCAGTAGTTTTACAGGGAGCAAAGAGACCCAGTACTTC. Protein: CASSFTGSKETQYF.

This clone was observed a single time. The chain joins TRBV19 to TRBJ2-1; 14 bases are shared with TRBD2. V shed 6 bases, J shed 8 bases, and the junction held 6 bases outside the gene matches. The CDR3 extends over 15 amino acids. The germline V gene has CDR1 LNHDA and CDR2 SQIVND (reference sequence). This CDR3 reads CASSTGLAGGDEQFF. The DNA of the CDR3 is TGTGCCAGTAGCACTGGACTAGCGGGAGGCGATGAGCAGTTCTTC.

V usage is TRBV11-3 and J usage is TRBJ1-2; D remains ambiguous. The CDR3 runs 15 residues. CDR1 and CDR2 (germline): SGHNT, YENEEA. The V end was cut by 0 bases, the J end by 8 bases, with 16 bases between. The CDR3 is CASSLDSPRLSGYTF. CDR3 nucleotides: TGTGCCAGCAGCTTAGACAGCCCCCGGCTAAGCGGCTACACCTTC.

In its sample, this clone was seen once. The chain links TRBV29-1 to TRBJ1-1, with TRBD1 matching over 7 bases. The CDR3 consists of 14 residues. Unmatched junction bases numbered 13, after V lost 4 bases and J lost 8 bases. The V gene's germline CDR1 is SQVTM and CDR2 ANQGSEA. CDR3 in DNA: TGCAGCGTTGGCGGTGGGCAGGGGGTTTTGGAAGCTTTCTTT. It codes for CSVGGGQGVLEAFF.

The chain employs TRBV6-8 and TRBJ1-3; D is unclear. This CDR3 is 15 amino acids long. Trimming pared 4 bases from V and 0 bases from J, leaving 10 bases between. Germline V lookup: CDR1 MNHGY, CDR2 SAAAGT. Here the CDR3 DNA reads TGTGCCAGCAGTTTCGGCGCAGTCTCTGGAAACACCATATATTTT. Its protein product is CASSFGAVSGNTIYF.

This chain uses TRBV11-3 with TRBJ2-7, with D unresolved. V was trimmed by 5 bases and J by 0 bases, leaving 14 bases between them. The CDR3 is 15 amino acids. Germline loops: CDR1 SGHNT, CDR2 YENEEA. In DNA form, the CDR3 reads TGTGCCAGCAGCCCCGTTCTCTTTAGCTCCTACGAGCAGTACTTC. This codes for CASSPVLFSSYEQYF.

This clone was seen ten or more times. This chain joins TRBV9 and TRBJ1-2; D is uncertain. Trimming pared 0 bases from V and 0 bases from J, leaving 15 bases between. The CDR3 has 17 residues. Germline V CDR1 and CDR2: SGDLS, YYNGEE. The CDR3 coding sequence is TGTGCCAGCAGCGTAGCTCCTTCAGAGAAGGCTAACTATGGCTACACCTTC. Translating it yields CASSVAPSEKANYGYTF.

CDR3 sequence reads: CASRLAGHSKNIQYF. The DNA of the CDR3 is TGTGCCAGCAGGCTAGCGGGACATTCCAAAAACATTCAGTACTTC. The V call is TRBV9, the J call TRBJ2-4; TRBD2 aligns across 9 bases. V lost 5 bases, J lost 2 bases, and 5 bases stayed unmatched. CDR1 is SGDLS and CDR2 is YYNGEE in the germline V gene. The CDR3 is 15 residues long.

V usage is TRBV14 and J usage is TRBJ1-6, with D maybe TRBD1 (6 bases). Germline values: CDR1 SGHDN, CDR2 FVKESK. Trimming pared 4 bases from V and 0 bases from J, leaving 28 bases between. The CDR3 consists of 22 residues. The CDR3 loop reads CASSPLQSGGDNLSSYNSPLHF. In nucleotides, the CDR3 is TGTGCCAGCAGCCCCCTGCAATCGGGAGGGGACAACTTAAGCTCCTATAATTCACCCCTCCACTTT. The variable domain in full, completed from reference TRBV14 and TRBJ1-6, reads EAGVTQFPSHSVIEKGQTVTLRCDPISGHDNLYWYRRVMGKEIKFLLHFVKESKQDESGMPNNRFLAERTGGTYSTLKVQPAELEDSGVYFCASSPLQSGGDNLSSYNSPLHFGNGTRLTVT.

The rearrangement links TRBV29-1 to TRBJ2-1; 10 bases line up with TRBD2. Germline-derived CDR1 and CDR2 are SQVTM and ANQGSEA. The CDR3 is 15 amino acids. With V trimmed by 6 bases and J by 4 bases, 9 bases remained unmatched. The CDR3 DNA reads TGCAGCGTAAGGGGGAAGCGGGAGGGTTACAATGAGCAGTTCTTC. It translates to CSVRGKREGYNEQFF.

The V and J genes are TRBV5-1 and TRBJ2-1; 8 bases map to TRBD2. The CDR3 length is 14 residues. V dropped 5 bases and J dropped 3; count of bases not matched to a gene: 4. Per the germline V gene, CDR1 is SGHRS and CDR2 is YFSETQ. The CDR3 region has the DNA TGCGCCAGCAGTCGGGAGGGGGACTACAATGAGCAGTTCTTC. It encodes CASSREGDYNEQFF.